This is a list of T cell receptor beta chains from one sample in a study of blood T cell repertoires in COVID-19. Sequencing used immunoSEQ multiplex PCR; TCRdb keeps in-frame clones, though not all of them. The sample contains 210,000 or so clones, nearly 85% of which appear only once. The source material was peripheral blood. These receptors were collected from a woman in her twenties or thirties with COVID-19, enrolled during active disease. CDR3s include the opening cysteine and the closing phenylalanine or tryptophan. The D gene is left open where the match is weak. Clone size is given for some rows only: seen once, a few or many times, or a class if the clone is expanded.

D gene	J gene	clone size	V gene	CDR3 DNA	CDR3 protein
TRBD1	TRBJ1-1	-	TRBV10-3	TGTGCCATCTCCGGGACAGGGCTAAACACTGAAGCTTTCTTT	CAISGTGLNTEAFF
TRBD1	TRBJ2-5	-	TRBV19	TGTGCCAGTAGTCTAAACAGGGGAGAGACCCAGTACTTC	CASSLNRGETQYF
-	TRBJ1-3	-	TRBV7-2	TGTGCCAGCAGCTTAGAAAGCGGAAACACCATATATTTT	CASSLESGNTIYF
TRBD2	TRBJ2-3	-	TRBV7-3	TGTGCCAGCAGCACCGCTGGGGCGGGAGCCACAGATACGCAGTATTTT	CASSTAGAGATDTQYF
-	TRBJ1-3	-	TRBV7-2	TGTGCCAGCAGCGAAGCCCGACATCAGGCTGGAAACACCATATATTTT	CASSEARHQAGNTIYF
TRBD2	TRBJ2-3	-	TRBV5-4	TGTGCCAGCAGCTTGGACTCCGGGGGGGCCACAGATACGCAGTATTTT	CASSLDSGGATDTQYF
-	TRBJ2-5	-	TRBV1	TGCACCAGCAGCCGGACTAGCGAACAAGAGACCCAGTACTTC	CTSSRTSEQETQYF
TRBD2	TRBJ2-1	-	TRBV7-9	TGTGCCAGCAGCTCTACTAGCGGGGACTCCTACAATGAGCAGTTCTTC	CASSSTSGDSYNEQFF
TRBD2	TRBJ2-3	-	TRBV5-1	TGCGCCAGCGGGGGGGGACTAGCGTGGGATACGCAGTATTTT	CASGGGLAWDTQYF
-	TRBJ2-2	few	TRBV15	TGTGCCACCAGCAGAGATTTCGTCGGGAGAAACACCGGGGAGCTGTTTTTT	CATSRDFVGRNTGELFF
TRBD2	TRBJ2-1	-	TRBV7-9	TGTGCCAGCAGCTCGCTAGCGGGGGGGCCAGTTCGTGAGCAGTTCTTC	CASSSLAGGPVREQFF
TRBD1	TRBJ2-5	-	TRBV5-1	TGCGCCAGCAGCTCCGGGACAGGGGACGAGACCCAGTACTTC	CASSSGTGDETQYF
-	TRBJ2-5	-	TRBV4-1	TGCGCCAGCAGCCAAGATGTGGGCAGGGAGACCCAGTACTTC	CASSQDVGRETQYF
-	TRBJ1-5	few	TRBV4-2	TGTGCCAGCAGCCAAGAGGCGGCACTGAATCAGCCCCAGCATTTT	CASSQEAALNQPQHF
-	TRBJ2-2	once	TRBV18	TGTGCCAGCTCACCACTTCAGGGTGGTATCGGGGAGCTGTTTTTT	CASSPLQGGIGELFF
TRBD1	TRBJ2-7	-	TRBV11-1	TGTGCCAGCAGCCCGGGCGGGGGACAGGGGATCTACGAGCAGTACTTC	CASSPGGGQGIYEQYF
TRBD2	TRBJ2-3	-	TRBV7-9	TGTGCCAGCAGCTTAGGGAAGCCTAAGGGACTAGCAACAGATACGCAGTATTTT	CASSLGKPKGLATDTQYF
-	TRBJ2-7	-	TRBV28	TGTGCCAGCAGTCTCAGGATCCCGAGCTCCTACGAGCAGTACTTC	CASSLRIPSSYEQYF
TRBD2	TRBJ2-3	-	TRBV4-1	TGCGCCAGCAGTCGGGAGGGCTACACAGATACGCAGTATTTT	CASSREGYTDTQYF
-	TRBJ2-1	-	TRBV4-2	TGTGCCAGCAGCCAAGGCCGTACTGATGAGCAGTTCTTC	CASSQGRTDEQFF
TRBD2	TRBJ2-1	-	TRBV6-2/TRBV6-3	TGTGCCAGCAGTGTAGGCACGGGAAGCGGGAGGGATAATGAGCAGTTCTTC	CASSVGTGSGRDNEQFF
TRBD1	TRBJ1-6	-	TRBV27	TGTGCCAGCAGTTTGACGACAGGGGCTAATTCACCCCTCCACTTT	CASSLTTGANSPLHF
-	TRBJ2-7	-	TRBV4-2	TGTGCCAGCAGCCAAGCCTCACTAATACCCTCTACGCAGTACTTC	CASSQASLIPSTQYF
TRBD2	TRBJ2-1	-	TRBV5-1	TGCGCCAGCAGCCCGGGACTAGCGGGAGGGAGCTACAATGAGCAGTTCTTC	CASSPGLAGGSYNEQFF
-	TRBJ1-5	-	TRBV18	TGTGCCAGCTCACCGATGGAGGGCAATCAGCCCCAGCATTTT	CASSPMEGNQPQHF
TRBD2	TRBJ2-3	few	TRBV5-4	TGTGCCAGCAGCTTGCTTCGCGGGAGTGGGGCCACAGATACGCAGTATTTT	CASSLLRGSGATDTQYF